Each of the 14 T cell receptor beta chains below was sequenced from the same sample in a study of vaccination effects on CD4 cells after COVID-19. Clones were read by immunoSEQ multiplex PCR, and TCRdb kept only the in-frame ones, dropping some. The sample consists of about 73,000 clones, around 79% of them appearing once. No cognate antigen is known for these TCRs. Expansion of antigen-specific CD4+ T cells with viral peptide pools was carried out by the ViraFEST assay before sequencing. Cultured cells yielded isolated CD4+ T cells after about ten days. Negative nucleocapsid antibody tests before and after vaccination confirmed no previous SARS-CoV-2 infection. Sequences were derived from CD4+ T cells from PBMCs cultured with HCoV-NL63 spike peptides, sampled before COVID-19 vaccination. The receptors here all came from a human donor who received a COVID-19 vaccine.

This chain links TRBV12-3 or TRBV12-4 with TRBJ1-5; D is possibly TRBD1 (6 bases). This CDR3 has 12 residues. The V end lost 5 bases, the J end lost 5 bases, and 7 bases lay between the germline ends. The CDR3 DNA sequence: TGTGCCAGCAGTACAGGGCATCAGCCCCAGCATTTT. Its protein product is CASSTGHQPQHF.

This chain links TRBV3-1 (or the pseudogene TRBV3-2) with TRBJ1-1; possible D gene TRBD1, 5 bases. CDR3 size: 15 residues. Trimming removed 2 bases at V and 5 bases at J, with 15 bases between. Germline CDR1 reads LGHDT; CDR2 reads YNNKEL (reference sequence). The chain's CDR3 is CASSQSQGGDTEAFF. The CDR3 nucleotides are TGTGCCAGCAGCCAATCCCAGGGCGGGGATACTGAAGCTTTCTTT.

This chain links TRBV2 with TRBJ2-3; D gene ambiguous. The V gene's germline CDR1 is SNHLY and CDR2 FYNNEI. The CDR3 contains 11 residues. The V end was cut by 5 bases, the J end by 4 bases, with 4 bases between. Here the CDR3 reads CASSFADTQYF. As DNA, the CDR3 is TGTGCCAGCAGTTTTGCAGATACGCAGTATTTT.

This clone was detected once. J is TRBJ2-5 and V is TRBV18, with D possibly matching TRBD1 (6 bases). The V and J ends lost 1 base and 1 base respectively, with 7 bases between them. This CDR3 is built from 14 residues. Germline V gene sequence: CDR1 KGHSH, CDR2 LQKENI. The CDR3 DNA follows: TGTGCCAGCTCACCACTCAGGGGCCAAGAGACCCAGTACTTC. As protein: CASSPLRGQETQYF.

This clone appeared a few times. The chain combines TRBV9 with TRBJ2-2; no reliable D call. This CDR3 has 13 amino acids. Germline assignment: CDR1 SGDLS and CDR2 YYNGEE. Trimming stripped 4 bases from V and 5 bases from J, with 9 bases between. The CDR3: CASSKGLTGELFF. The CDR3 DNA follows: TGTGCCAGCAGCAAAGGGCTGACCGGGGAGCTGTTTTTT.

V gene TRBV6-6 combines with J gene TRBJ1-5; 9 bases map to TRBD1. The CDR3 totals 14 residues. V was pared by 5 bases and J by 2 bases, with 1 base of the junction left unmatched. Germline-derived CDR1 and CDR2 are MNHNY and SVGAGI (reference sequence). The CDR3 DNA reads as TGTGCCAGCAGTAGGGACAGGGGCAATCAGCCCCAGCATTTT. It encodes CASSRDRGNQPQHF.

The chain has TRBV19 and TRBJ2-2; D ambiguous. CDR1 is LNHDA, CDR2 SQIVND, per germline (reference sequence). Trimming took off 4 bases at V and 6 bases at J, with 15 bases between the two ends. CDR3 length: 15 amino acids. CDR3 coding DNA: TGTGCCAGTAGTACCCGACCGTTCGTGGCCGGGGAGCTGTTTTTT. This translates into CASSTRPFVAGELFF.

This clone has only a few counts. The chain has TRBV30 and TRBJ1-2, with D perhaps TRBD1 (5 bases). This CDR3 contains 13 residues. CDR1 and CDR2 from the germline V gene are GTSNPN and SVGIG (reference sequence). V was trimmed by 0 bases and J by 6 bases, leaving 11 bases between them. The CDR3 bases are TGTGCCTGGAGTGTAACCGGGACCAATGGCTACACCTTC. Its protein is CAWSVTGTNGYTF.

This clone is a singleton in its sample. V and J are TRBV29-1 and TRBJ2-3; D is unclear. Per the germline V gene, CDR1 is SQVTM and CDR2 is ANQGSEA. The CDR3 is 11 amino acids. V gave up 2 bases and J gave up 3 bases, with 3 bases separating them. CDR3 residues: CSVEPTDTQYF. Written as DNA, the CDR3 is TGCAGCGTTGAACCGACAGATACGCAGTATTTT.

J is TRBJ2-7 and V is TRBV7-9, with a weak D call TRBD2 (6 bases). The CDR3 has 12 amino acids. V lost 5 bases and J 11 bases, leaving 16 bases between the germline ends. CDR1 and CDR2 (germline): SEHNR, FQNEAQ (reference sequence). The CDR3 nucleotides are TGTGCCAGCAGCAACGGGGGTACTACGAAGTACGTC. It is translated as CASSNGGTTKYV.

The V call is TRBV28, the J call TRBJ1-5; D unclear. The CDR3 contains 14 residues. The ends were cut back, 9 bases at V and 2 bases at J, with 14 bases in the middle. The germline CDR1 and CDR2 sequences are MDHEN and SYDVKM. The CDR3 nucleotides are TGTGCCAGTTTTCTTGGTAACGGCAATCAGCCCCAGCATTTT. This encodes CASFLGNGNQPQHF.

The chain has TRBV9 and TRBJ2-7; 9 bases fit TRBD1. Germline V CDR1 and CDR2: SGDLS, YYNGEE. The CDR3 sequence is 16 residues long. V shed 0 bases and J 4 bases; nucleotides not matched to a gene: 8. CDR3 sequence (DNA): TGTGCCAGCAGCGTAGAGGGACAGGGATCCCCTTACGAGCAGTACGTC. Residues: CASSVEGQGSPYEQYV.

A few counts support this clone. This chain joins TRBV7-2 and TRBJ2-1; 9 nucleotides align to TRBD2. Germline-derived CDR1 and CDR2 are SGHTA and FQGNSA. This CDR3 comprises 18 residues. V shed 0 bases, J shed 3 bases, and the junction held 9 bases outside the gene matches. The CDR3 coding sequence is TGTGCCAGCAGCTTAGCGTCGCGAGCGGGGGGTGACTACAATGAGCAGTTCTTC. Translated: CASSLASRAGGDYNEQFF.

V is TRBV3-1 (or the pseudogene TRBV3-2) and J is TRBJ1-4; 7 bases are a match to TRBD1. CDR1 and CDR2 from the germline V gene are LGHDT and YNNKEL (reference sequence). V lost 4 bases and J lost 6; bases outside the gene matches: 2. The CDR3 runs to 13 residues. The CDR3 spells CASSRDSHEKLFF. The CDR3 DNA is TGTGCCAGCAGCCGGGACAGCCATGAAAAACTGTTTTTT.